The present T cell receptor beta chain was sequenced within a study of identical twins' blood T cells. Notes on the study in general: Out-of-frame TCRbeta clonotypes reportedly had markedly more similar V usage in twins than unrelated donors.

In the original processing: Per-library CDR3 reads ranged about 2.2 to 4 million; clonotypes, ~90,000 to ~550,000. TCRdb redid the calling of the 5' RACE reads with MiXCR, one entry per CDR3 protein. TCRdb, rather than the study authors, made the V and J calls. The sample gives some 1,300 distinct CDR3 sequences, approximately 75% of which show up once; roughly 9% is in the top ten. In its sample, this clonotype was seen a few times. Its antigen is as yet unknown. The germline CDR1 and CDR2 sequences are MNHEY and SVGAGI. This CDR3 is 13 amino acids long. Trimming removed 4 bases from V and 8 bases from J; junction bases left unmatched: 5.

The sequence was obtained from a woman aged 18-50 years in good health. This chain joins TRBV6-5 and TRBJ1-2, with TRBD1 identical over 9 bases. The sample comprised PBMCs. CDR3 in DNA: TGTGCCAGCAGTTTCCGGGACAGGGACGGCTACACCTTC. Translating gives CASSFRDRDGYTF.